This T cell receptor beta chain was profiled in a study of technical replicates of blood from a few donors. Profiling relied on immunoSEQ multiplex PCR, and the TCRdb table lists in-frame clones only, not all of them. The table lists 67,000 or so clones, 80% to 95% of them singletons. The germline V gene has CDR1 SGHTA and CDR2 FQGNSA. Unmatched junction bases numbered 5, after V lost 6 bases and J lost 0 bases. The CDR3 loop spans 15 amino acids. The source is a human donor in good health. V gene TRBV7-2 combines with J gene TRBJ1-3; 7 nucleotides agree with TRBD1. Specimen: T cells isolated from PBMCs. The CDR3 loop is CASRGTEFSGNTIYF. The CDR3 coding sequence is TGTGCCAGCAGGGGGACAGAATTCTCTGGAAACACCATATATTTT.